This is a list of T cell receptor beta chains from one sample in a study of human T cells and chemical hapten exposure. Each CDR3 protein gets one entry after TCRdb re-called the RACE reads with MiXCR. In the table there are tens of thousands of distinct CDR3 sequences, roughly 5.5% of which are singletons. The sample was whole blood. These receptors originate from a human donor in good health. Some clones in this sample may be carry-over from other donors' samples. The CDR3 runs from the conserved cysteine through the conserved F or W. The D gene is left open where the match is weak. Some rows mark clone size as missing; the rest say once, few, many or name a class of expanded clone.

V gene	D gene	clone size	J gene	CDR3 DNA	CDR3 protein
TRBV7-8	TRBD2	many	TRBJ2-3	TGTGCCAGCAGCTTACGTTCGGGGGGATCTAGCACAGATACGCAGTATTTT	CASSLRSGGSSTDTQYF
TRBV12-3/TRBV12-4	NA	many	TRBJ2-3	TGTGCCAGCAGAGACTGGGGCACAGATACGCAGTATTTT	CASRDWGTDTQYF
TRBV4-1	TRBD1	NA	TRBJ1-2	TGCGCCAGCAGCCAGACCGGGACAGGGGCATTGGACTATGGCTACACCTTC	CASSQTGTGALDYGYTF
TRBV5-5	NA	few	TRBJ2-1	TGTGCCAGCAGCTTTTCCAGCGGTACCTACAATGAGCAGTTCTTC	CASSFSSGTYNEQFF
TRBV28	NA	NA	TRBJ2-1	TGTGCCAGCAGTCCGGCGGGGGCCGACTTCTACAATGAGCAGTTCTTC	CASSPAGADFYNEQFF
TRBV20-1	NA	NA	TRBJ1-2	TGCAGTGCAATCCTTAGTGACAGTTATGGCTACACCTTC	CSAILSDSYGYTF
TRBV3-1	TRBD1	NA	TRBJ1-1	TGTGCCAGCAGCCAAGAACCCCTTACCACGACAGGGGCTGAAGCTTTCTTT	CASSQEPLTTTGAEAFF
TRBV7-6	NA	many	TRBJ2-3	TGTGCCAGCAGCTTAGGGCTAGCCACAGATACGCAGTATTTT	CASSLGLATDTQYF
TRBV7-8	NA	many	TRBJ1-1	TGTGCCAGCAGCTTAGGACCTAGGGACACTGAAGCTTTCTTT	CASSLGPRDTEAFF
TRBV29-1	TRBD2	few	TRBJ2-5	TGCAGCGCCACAGCGGGGGTAGAGACCCAGTACTTC	CSATAGVETQYF
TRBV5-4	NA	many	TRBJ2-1	TGTGCCAGCAGCTTGGTGCAGGGGCCAGAGAGCAATGAGCAGTTCTTC	CASSLVQGPESNEQFF
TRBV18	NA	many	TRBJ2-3	TGTGCCAGCTCACCACCGAGCACAGATACGCAGTATTTT	CASSPPSTDTQYF
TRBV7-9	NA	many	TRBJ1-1	TGTGCCAGCAGCACCGGGACACATGAAGCTTTCTTT	CASSTGTHEAFF
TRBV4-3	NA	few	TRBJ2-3	TGCGCCAGCAGCCCACAAGCAGCATTCGCAGATACGCAGTATTTT	CASSPQAAFADTQYF
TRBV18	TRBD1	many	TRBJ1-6	TGTGCCAGCTCAGACGGACAGGGGTGGTCACCCCTCCACTTT	CASSDGQGWSPLHF
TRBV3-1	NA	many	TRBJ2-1	TGTGCCAGCAGCCAAGAGGGGTCGGGACCGAGGGACAATGAGCAGTTCTTC	CASSQEGSGPRDNEQFF
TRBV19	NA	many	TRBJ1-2	TGTGCCAGTAGCCGCCAGGGGTCTAACTATGGCTACACCTTC	CASSRQGSNYGYTF
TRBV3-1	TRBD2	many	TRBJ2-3	TGTGCCAGCAGCCAAGGTCCTAGCGGGGGGATCCCTACGCAGTATTTT	CASSQGPSGGIPTQYF
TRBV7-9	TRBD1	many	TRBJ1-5	TGTGCCAGCAGCCCCATCGGACAGGAGGGTCAGCCCCAGCATTTT	CASSPIGQEGQPQHF
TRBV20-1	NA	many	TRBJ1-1	TGCAGTGCTAGAGATCAAGGTGACACTGAAGCTTTCTTT	CSARDQGDTEAFF
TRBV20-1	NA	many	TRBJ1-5	TGCAGTGCTTTTGGGCATAGCAATCAGCCCCAGCATTTT	CSAFGHSNQPQHF
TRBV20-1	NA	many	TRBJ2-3	TGCAGTGCTAGTTTACCGGGACCCTTGAACACAGATACGCAGTATTTT	CSASLPGPLNTDTQYF
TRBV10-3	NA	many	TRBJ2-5	TGTGCCATAGCGGTGAAACAAGAGACCCAGTACTTC	CAIAVKQETQYF
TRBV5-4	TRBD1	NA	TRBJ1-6	TGTGCCAGCAGCACGACAGGGGCATATTCACCCCTCCACTTT	CASSTTGAYSPLHF
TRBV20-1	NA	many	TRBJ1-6	TGCAGTGCTAGAGATTTTAGGGTTTCGAGTTCACCCCTCCACTTT	CSARDFRVSSSPLHF
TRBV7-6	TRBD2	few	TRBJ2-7	TGTGCCAGCAGCTCGGGACTAGGCCGCGGGCAGTACTTC	CASSSGLGRGQYF
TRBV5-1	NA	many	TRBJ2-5	TGCGCCAGCAGCTTTAAAAACCCGGGGGTTTTAGGAGAGACCCAGTACTTC	CASSFKNPGVLGETQYF
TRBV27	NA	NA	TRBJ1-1	TGTGCCAGCAGTCTTGAGGGGGGGCTGGGGACTGAAGCTTTCTTT	CASSLEGGLGTEAFF
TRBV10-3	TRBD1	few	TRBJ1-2	TGTGCCATCAGCGAGACAGGGGATGGCTACACCTTC	CAISETGDGYTF
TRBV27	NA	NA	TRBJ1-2	TGTGCCAGCAGTCCGGGACGGCCACCGACGGGGAATGGCTACACCTTC	CASSPGRPPTGNGYTF
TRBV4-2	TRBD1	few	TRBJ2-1	TGTGCCAGCAGCCAAGAGACAGGGGGGTCCTACAATGAGCAGTTCTTC	CASSQETGGSYNEQFF
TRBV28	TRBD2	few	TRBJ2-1	TGTGCCAGCAGGGGGACTAGCGGAGAGGGATTCGGTGAGCAGTTCTTC	CASRGTSGEGFGEQFF
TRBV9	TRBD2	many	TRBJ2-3	TGTGCCAGCAGCGTAGGGAGCGGGGGGCGCACAGATACGCAGTATTTT	CASSVGSGGRTDTQYF
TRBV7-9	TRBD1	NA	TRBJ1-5	TGTGCCAGCAGCTTAGAAGGGGGCGCGCAGCCCCAGCATTTT	CASSLEGGAQPQHF
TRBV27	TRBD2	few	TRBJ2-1	TGTGCCAGCAGGGGACTAGCGGGGGGCATTGAGCAGTTCTTC	CASRGLAGGIEQFF
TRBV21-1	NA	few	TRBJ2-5	TGTGCCAGCAGCAAAGCGAGTCGGGAAGATAGGGGTCGACTACAATCACAACAAGAGACCCAGTACTTC	CASSKASREDRGRLQSQQETQYF
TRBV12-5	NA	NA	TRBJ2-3	TGTGCTAGTGCAGGGGGGGGGACAGATACGCAGTATTTT	CASAGGGTDTQYF
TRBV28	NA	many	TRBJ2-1	TGTGCCAGCAGTTTTCCAGGGATCAATGAGCAGTTCTTC	CASSFPGINEQFF
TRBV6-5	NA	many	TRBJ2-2	TGTGCCAGCAGTTACGATTCCGGCACCGGGGAGCTGTTTTTT	CASSYDSGTGELFF
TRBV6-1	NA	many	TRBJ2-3	TGTGCCAGCAGTGAATCACCCTTTAGCACAGATACGCAGTATTTT	CASSESPFSTDTQYF
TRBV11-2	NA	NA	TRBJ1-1	TGTGCCAGCAGCTTTGGACAGATGGACACTGAAGCTTTCTTT	CASSFGQMDTEAFF
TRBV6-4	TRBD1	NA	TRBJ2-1	TGTGCCAGCAGTGACTTGGGACAGGGCTCCTACAATGAGCAGTTCTTC	CASSDLGQGSYNEQFF
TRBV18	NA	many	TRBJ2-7	TGTGCCAGCTCACCACCGGGGCGGGCAGGGCAGAGCTCCTACGAGCAGTACTTC	CASSPPGRAGQSSYEQYF
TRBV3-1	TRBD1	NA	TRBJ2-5	TGTGCCAGCAGCCAGATCAGGGGGGAGACCCAGTACTTC	CASSQIRGETQYF
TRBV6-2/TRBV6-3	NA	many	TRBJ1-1	TGTGCCAGCAGTTTCAATTCGATCGCTGAAGCTTTCTTT	CASSFNSIAEAFF
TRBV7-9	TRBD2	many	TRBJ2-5	TGTGCCAGCAGCTTACGCGGGGGACTCCAAGAGACCCAGTACTTC	CASSLRGGLQETQYF
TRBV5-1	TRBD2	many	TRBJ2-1	TGCGCCAGCAGCGGTGGGGTAGCGGGGGGCCACCCCCATGTTGGGCAGTTCTTC	CASSGGVAGGHPHVGQFF
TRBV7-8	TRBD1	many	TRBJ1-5	TGTGCCAGCACCAAAGGACAGGGCTTGGGCAATCAGCCCCAGCATTTT	CASTKGQGLGNQPQHF
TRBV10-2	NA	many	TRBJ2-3	TGCGCCAGCAGGCCCATTAGCACAGATACGCAGTATTTT	CASRPISTDTQYF
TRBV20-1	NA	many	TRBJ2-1	TGCAGTGCTAGGGGGTCGCGGGCCTACGAGGGGTACAATGAGCAGTTCTTC	CSARGSRAYEGYNEQFF
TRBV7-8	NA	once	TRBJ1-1	TGTGCCTGCAGCTTAGCATCTACAGGACGGAACACTGAAGCTTTCTTT	CACSLASTGRNTEAFF
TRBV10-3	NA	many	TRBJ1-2	TGTGCCATCAGGTCTCGAGAGGACGGCTACACCTTC	CAIRSREDGYTF
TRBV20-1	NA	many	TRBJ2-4	TGCAGTGCTAGCAGCAGGGTAGGAGGGGCCCAGTACTTC	CSASSRVGGAQYF
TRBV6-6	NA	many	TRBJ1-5	TGTGCCAGCAGGGGGCTGAGCAATCAGCCCCAGCATTTT	CASRGLSNQPQHF
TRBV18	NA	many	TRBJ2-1	TGTGCCAGCTCACCACCGCGATTGCAGGAGCAGTTCTTC	CASSPPRLQEQFF
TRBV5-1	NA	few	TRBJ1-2	TGCGCCAGCAGCTTGGAAGACGGCTACACCTTC	CASSLEDGYTF
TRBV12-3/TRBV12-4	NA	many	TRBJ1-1	TGTGCCAGCAGTCCCCAACGGGAGGGTCAGGCTGAAGCTTTCTTT	CASSPQREGQAEAFF